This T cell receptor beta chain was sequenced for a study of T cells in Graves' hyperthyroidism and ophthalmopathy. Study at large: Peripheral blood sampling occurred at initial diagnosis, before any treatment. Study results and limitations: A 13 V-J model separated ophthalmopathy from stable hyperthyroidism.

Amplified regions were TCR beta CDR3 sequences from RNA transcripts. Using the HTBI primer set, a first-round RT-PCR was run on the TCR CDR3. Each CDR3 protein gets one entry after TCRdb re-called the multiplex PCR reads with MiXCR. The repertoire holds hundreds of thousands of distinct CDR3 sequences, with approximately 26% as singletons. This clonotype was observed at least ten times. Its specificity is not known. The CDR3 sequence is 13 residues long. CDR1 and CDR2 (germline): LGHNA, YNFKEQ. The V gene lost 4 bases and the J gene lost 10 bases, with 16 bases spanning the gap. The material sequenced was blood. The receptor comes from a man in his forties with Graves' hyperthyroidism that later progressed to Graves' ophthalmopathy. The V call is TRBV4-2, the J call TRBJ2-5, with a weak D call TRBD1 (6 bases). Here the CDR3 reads CASSRQGMSDQYF. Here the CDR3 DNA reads TGTGCCAGCAGCCGCCAGGGGATGTCCGACCAGTACTTC.